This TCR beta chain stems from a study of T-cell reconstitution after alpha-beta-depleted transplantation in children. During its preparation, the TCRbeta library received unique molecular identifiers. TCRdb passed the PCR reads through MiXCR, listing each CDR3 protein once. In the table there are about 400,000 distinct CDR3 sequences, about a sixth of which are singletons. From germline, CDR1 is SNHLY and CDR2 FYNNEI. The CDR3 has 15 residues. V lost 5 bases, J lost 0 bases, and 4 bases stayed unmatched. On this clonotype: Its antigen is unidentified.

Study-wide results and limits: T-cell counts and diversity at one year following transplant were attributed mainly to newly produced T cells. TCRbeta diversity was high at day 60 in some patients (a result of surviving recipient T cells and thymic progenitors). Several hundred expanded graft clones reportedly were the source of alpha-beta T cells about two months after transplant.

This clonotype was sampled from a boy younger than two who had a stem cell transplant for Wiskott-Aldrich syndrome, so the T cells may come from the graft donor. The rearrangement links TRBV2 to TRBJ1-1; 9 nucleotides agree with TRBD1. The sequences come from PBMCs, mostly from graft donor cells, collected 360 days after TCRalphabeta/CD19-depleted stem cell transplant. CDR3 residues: CASSKQGAMNTEAFF. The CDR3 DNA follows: TGTGCCAGCAGTAAACAGGGGGCCATGAACACTGAAGCTTTCTTT.